The sequence of this T cell receptor (beta chain) was determined in a study of control samples from healthy donors and cancer patients. Using immunoSEQ multiplex PCR, the repertoire was profiled, and TCRdb retains in-frame clones only, with some absent. The sample records roughly 150,000 clones, around 88% being singletons. This CDR3 region has 14 residues. The V gene's germline CDR1 is LNHDA and CDR2 SQIVND (reference sequence). With 3 bases removed from V and 4 bases from J, the gap between germline ends came to 12 bases. The source is a man between 18 and 29 years old in good health. The chain joins TRBV19 to TRBJ2-5; TRBD2 might be the D (6 bases). The sequenced sample consisted of blood. The CDR3 reads CASSIWGDGETQYF. Here the CDR3 DNA reads TGTGCCAGTAGTATTTGGGGGGACGGAGAGACCCAGTACTTC. Looking up the rest from reference TRBV19 and TRBJ2-5 gives the full variable domain: DGGITQSPKYLFRKEGQNVTLSCEQNLNHDAMYWYRQDPGQGLRLIYYSQIVNDFQKGDIAEGYSVSREKKESFPLTVTSAQKNPTAFYLCASSIWGDGETQYFGPGTRLLVL.